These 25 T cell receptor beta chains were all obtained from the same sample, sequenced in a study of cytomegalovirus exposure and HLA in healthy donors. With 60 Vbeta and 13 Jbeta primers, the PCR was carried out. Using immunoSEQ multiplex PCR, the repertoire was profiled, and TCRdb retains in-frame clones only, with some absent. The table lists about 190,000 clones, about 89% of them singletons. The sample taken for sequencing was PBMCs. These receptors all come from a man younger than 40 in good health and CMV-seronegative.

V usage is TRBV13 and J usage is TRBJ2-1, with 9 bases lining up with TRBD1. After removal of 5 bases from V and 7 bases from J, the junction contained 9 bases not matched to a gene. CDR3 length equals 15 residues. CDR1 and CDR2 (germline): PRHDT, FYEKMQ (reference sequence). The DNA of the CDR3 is TGTGCCAGCAGCCAAGGGGGGACAGGGTCAAATGAGCAGTTCTTC. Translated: CASSQGGTGSNEQFF.

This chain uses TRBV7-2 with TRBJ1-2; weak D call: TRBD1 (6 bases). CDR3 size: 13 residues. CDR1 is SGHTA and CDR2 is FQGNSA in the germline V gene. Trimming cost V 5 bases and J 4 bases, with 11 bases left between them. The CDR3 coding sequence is TGTGCCAGCAGCCCAGGGGTTTCCTATGGCTACACCTTC. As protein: CASSPGVSYGYTF.

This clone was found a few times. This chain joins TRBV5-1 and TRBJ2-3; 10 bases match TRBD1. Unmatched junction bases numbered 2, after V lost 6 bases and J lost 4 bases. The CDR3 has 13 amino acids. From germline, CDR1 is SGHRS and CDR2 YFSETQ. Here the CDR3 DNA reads TGCGCCAGCATGGGACAGGGGTCAGATACGCAGTATTTT. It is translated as CASMGQGSDTQYF.

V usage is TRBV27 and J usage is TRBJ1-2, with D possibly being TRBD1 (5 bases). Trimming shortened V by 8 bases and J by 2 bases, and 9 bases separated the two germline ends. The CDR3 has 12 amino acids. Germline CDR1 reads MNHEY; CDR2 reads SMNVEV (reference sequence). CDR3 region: CASWTTNYGYTF. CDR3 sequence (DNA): TGTGCCAGCTGGACAACCAACTATGGCTACACCTTC.

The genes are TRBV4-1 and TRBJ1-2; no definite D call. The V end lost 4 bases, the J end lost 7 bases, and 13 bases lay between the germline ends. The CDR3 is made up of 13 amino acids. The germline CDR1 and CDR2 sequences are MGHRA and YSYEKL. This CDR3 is CASSPLRDIGYTF. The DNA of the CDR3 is TGCGCCAGCAGCCCCCTACGGGATATTGGCTACACCTTC.

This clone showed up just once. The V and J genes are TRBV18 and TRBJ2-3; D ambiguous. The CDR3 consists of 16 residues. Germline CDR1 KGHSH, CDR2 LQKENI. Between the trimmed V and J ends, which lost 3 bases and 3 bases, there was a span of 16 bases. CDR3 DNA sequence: TGTGCCAGCTCACCCCTTGACTTATTCGGGACAGATACGCAGTATTTT. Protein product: CASSPLDLFGTDTQYF.

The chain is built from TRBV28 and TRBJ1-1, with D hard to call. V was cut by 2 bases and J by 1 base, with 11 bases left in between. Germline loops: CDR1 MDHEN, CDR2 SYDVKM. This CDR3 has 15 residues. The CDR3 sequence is CASSLQLRRNTEAFF. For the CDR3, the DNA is TGTGCCAGCAGTTTACAGCTTCGGAGGAACACTGAAGCTTTCTTT.

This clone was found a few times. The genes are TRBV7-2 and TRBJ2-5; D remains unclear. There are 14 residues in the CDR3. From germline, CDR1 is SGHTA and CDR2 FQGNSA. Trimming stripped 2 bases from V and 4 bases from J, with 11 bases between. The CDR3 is CASSLNVFGETQYF. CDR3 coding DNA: TGTGCCAGCAGCTTAAATGTGTTCGGAGAGACCCAGTACTTC.

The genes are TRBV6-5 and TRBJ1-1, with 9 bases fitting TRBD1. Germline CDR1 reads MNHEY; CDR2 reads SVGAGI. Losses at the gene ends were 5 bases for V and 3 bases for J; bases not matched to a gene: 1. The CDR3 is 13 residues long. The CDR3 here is CASSRQGDTEAFF. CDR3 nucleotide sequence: TGTGCCAGCAGTCGACAGGGGGACACTGAAGCTTTCTTT.

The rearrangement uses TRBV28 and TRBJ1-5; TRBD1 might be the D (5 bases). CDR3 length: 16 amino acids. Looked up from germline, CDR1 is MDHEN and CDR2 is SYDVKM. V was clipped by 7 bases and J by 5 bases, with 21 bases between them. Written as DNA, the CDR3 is TGTGCCAGCACCGCCGGGGGAAGGCGGGCCGATCAGCCCCAGCATTTT. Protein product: CASTAGGRRADQPQHF.

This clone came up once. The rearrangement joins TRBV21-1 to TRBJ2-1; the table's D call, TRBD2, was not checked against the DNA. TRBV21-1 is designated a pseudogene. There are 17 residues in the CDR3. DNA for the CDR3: TGTGCCAGCAGCAAAGTAGCGCAACTAGCGGGAGGAAATGAGCAGTTCTTC. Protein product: CASSKVAQLAGGNEQFF.

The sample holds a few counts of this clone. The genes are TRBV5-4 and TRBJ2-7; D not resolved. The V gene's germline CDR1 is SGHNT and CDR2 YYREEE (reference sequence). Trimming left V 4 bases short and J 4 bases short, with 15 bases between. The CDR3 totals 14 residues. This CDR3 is CASSIWPRSYEQYF. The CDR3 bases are TGTGCCAGCAGCATTTGGCCCCGGAGTTACGAGCAGTACTTC. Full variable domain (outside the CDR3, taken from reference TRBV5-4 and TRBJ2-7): ETGVTQSPTHLIKTRGQQVTLRCSSQSGHNTVSWYQQALGQGPQFIFQYYREEENGRGNFPPRFSGLQFPNYSSELNVNALELDDSALYLCASSIWPRSYEQYFGPGTRLTVT.

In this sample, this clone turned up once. The CDR3 loop reads CSAREPILFF. The CDR3 DNA is TGCAGTGCTAGAGAACCTATTTTATTCTTC. The rearrangement links TRBV20-1 to TRBJ2-1; D gene uncertain. The CDR3 is made up of 10 amino acids. The V and J ends lost 0 bases and 16 bases respectively, with 10 bases between them. Germline V lookup: CDR1 DFQATT, CDR2 SNEGSKA (reference sequence).

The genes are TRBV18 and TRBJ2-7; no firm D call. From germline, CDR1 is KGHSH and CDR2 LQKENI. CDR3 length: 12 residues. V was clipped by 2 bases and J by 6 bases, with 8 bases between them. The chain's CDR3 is CASSPTNGEQYF. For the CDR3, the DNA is TGTGCCAGCTCACCAACAAATGGCGAGCAGTACTTC.

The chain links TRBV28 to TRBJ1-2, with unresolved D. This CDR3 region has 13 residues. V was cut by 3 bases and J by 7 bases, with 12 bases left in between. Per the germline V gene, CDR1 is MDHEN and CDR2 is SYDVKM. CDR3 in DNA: TGTGCCAGCAGTTTCGTTCGGGGATCTGGCTACACCTTC. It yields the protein CASSFVRGSGYTF.

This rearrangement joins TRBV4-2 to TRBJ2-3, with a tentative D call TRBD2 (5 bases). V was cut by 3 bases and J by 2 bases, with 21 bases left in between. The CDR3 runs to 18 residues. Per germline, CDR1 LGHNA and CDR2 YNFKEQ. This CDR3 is CASSQDRGLASNTDTQYF. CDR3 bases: TGTGCCAGCAGCCAGGACCGTGGACTGGCCTCAAACACAGATACGCAGTATTTT.

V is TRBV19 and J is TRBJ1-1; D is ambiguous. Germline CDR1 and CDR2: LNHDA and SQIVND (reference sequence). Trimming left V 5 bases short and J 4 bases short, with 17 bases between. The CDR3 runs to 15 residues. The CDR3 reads CASSDRILGSTEAFF. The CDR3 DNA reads TGTGCCAGTAGTGATAGGATTCTCGGGAGCACTGAAGCTTTCTTT.

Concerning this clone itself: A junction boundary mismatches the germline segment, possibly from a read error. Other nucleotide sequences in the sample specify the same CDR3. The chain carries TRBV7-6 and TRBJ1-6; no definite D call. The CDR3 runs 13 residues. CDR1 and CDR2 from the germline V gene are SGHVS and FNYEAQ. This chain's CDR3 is CASSVSDNSPLHF. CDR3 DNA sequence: TGCGCCAGCTCCGTATCGGATAATTCACCCCTCCACTTT.

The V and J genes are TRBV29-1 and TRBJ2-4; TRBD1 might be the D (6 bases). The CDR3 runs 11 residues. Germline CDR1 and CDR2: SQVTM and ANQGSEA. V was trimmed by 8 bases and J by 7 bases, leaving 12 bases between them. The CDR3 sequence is CSPGQRNIQYF. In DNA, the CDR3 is TGCAGCCCGGGACAAAGGAACATTCAGTACTTC.

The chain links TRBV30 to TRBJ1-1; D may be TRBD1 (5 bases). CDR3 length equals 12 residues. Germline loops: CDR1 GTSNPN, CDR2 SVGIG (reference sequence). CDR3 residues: CASTTGYTEAFF. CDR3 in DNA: TGTGCTTCCACCACAGGTTACACTGAAGCTTTCTTT.

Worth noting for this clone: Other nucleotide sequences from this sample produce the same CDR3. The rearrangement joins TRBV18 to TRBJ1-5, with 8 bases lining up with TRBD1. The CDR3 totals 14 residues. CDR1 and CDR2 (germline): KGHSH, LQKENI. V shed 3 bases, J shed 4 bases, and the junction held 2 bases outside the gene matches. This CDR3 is CASSPRQGNQPQHF. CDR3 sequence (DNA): TGTGCCAGCTCACCGAGACAGGGGAATCAGCCCCAGCATTTT.

Here the CDR3 reads CASSVAAGVSNIQYF. CDR3 bases: TGTGCCAGCAGCGTAGCGGCGGGGGTATCGAACATTCAGTACTTC. V is TRBV9 and J is TRBJ2-4; TRBD2 matches at 7 bases. The CDR3 is made up of 15 amino acids. Germline V CDR1 and CDR2: SGDLS, YYNGEE. J was trimmed by 7 bases and V by 0 bases; bases with no gene match: 7.

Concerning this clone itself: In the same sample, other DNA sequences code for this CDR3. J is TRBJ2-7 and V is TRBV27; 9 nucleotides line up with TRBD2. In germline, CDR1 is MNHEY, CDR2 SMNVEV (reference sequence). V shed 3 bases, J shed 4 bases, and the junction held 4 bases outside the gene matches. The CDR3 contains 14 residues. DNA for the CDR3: TGTGCCAGCAGTTTGAGGCGGGAGGGATACGAGCAGTACTTC. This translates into CASSLRREGYEQYF.

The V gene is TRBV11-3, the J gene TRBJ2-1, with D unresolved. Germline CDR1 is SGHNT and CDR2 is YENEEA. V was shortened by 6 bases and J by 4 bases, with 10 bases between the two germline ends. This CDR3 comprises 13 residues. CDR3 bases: TGTGCCAGCAGTGCGACTGCTTACAATGAGCAGTTCTTC. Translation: CASSATAYNEQFF.

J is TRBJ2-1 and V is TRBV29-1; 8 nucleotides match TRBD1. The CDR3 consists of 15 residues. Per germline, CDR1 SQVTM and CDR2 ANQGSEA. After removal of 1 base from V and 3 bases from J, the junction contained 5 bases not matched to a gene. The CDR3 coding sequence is TGCAGCGTTGAAGGTCCGGGACAGGACTACAATGAGCAGTTCTTC. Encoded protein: CSVEGPGQDYNEQFF.